The source of this T cell receptor beta chain is a study of OX40 agonist ivuxolimab in advanced cancers. Overall study context: An agonistic human IgG2 monoclonal antibody against OX40 (CD134) was given. Past anti-PD-1, anti-PD-L1 or anti-CTLA-4 therapy was accepted, and 35% to 45% had received some.

This table comes from immunoSEQ multiplex PCR, and its TCRdb copy is limited to in-frame clones, with some not included. This table holds 45,000 to 65,000 clones, roughly three quarters found once. Germline loops: CDR1 LNHDA, CDR2 SQIVND (reference sequence). Trimming shortened V by 7 bases and J by 1 base, and 10 bases separated the two germline ends. There are 13 residues in the CDR3. The origin of this receptor is an adult with an advanced solid tumor such as melanoma, head and neck, liver or kidney cancer. The input for sequencing was CD4+ or CD8+ T cells sorted from blood, taken in a trial of the OX40 agonist ivuxolimab. The chain links TRBV19 to TRBJ1-1; D gene unclear. The CDR3 is CASTQTRNTEAFF. The CDR3, as DNA: TGTGCCAGTACCCAGACTAGGAACACTGAAGCTTTCTTT.